The rows below give T cell receptor beta chains drawn from one sample of a study of T cells after somatic rescue of genetic block. The repertoire was sequenced with immunoSEQ multiplex PCR; TCRdb's copy has only in-frame clones and lacks some. The sample has tens of thousands of clones; about nine tenths are singletons. Sample: peripheral blood mononuclear cells (PBMCs). These receptors were collected from a man aged 30-40 years. CDR3s include the opening cysteine and the closing phenylalanine or tryptophan.

v_call: TRBV28
j_call: TRBJ2-1
cdr3_aa: CASRYRNEQFF

v_call: TRBV9
j_call: TRBJ1-6
cdr3_aa: CASSAHWDISYNSPLHF

v_call: TRBV11-2
j_call: TRBJ2-4
cdr3_aa: CASSSSWLSAKNIQYF

v_call: TRBV6-1
j_call: TRBJ1-2
cdr3_aa: CASSEVSGLNGYTF

v_call: TRBV9
j_call: TRBJ2-2
cdr3_aa: CASSVGYQLAGGPWTGELFF

v_call: TRBV19
j_call: TRBJ1-2
cdr3_aa: CASSIDRDSYGYTF

v_call: TRBV6-5
j_call: TRBJ1-2
cdr3_aa: CASSYSRVGGDYGYTF

v_call: TRBV6-5
j_call: TRBJ2-3
cdr3_aa: CASRTGGTDTQYF

v_call: TRBV29-1
j_call: TRBJ1-1
cdr3_aa: CSMDPREGTEAFF

v_call: TRBV7-9
j_call: TRBJ2-5
cdr3_aa: CASSLSAGQETQYF

v_call: TRBV6-5
j_call: TRBJ2-5
cdr3_aa: CASSYPGQGETQYF

v_call: TRBV5-1
j_call: TRBJ2-2
cdr3_aa: CASSLGRERSGELFF

v_call: TRBV28
j_call: TRBJ1-5
cdr3_aa: CMSSMGLSNQPQHF

v_call: TRBV27
j_call: TRBJ2-7
cdr3_aa: CASRASGTNVEQYF

v_call: TRBV4-3
j_call: -
cdr3_aa: CASSHDGQSYEQYF

v_call: TRBV15
j_call: TRBJ2-7
cdr3_aa: CATGTSRAYEQYF

v_call: TRBV9
j_call: TRBJ2-7
cdr3_aa: CASSQTGTYEQYF

v_call: TRBV5-4
j_call: TRBJ2-3
cdr3_aa: CASSLAVASSTDTQYF

v_call: TRBV5-1
j_call: TRBJ2-2
cdr3_aa: CASSLTSGMGAGELFF

v_call: TRBV7-9
j_call: TRBJ2-3
cdr3_aa: CASSSGGTGRTDTQYF

v_call: TRBV7-8
j_call: TRBJ2-1
cdr3_aa: CASRTRQGDRNEQFF

v_call: TRBV30
j_call: TRBJ1-3
cdr3_aa: CAWSVGVVSSGNTIYF